A single T cell receptor (beta chain) is shown here with its context. Antigen specificity is unknown. This entry comes from a study of esophageal squamous cell carcinoma under preoperative chemotherapy. Study overall: TCR repertoires were profiled from both peripheral blood T cells and tumor-infiltrating lymphocytes.

Regarding the study as a whole: Tumor-infiltrating lymphocytes showed no significant post-chemotherapy TCR diversity increase, unlike peripheral T cells. Paclitaxel-nedaplatin therapy caused immediate, substantial clonotype frequency changes.

TCRdb used MiXCR to reprocess the PCR reads, holding one entry per CDR3 protein. The table has around 19,000 distinct CDR3 sequences, 46% seen once. As to time point: after preoperative PTX-NDP chemotherapy. Before surgery, patients were given preoperative paclitaxel-nedaplatin chemotherapy. V lost 1 base and J 0 bases, leaving 7 bases between the germline ends. The CDR3 is made up of 14 amino acids. The rearrangement links TRBV12-3 or TRBV12-4 to TRBJ2-7; no firm D call. The origin of this receptor is a human donor with esophageal squamous cell carcinoma. The donor label of this sample is uncertain. The material was obtained from a patient given preoperative chemotherapy. The CDR3 reads CASSLGVASYEQYF. Written as DNA, the CDR3 is TGTGCCAGCAGTTTAGGCGTGGCCTCCTACGAGCAGTACTTC.